These 17 T cell receptor beta chains came from one sample sequenced in a study of T cells in Graves' hyperthyroidism and ophthalmopathy. RNA transcripts gave rise to amplified TCR beta CDR3 regions. Initially, a first-round RT-PCR of the TCR CDR3 employed the HTBI primer set. Using its own MiXCR run on the multiplex PCR reads, TCRdb lists one record per CDR3 protein. The sample lists about 530,000 distinct CDR3 sequences, under 20% occurring once. Sequencing was carried out using blood. These receptors originate from a woman between 18 and 29 years old with Graves' ophthalmopathy.

The gene calls are TRBV15 and TRBJ1-1, with 10 bases lining up with TRBD1. After removal of 3 bases from V and 6 bases from J, the junction contained 7 bases not matched to a gene. There are 15 residues in the CDR3. Germline V gene data show CDR1 as LNHNV and CDR2 as YYDKDF (reference sequence). CDR3 loop: CATSSWDRGPPEAFF. CDR3 sequence (DNA): TGTGCCACCAGCAGTTGGGACAGGGGCCCGCCTGAAGCTTTCTTT.

By share of the sample, this clonotype is medium-sized. The V and J genes are TRBV28 and TRBJ1-1; no clear D. CDR1 is MDHEN and CDR2 is SYDVKM in the germline V gene. The CDR3 sequence is 13 residues long. The V gene lost 9 bases and the J gene lost 6 bases, with 17 bases spanning the gap. The CDR3 nucleotides are TGTGCCAGTTCCTGGGAGAGTAGAGCTGAAGCTTTCTTT. It encodes CASSWESRAEAFF.

The chain links TRBV18 to TRBJ2-1; 7 bases are shared with TRBD1. This CDR3 region has 17 residues. J was trimmed by 0 bases and V by 3 bases; bases with no gene match: 8. The germline V gene encodes CDR1 KGHSH and CDR2 LQKENI. The CDR3 bases are TGTGCCAGCTCACCCACGGACAGGTCCAGCTCCTACAATGAGCAGTTCTTC. The encoded protein is CASSPTDRSSSYNEQFF.

This clonotype was observed a few times. The V and J genes are TRBV3-1 and TRBJ2-3, with no clear D. CDR3 length equals 12 residues. V was pared by 4 bases and J by 6 bases, with 8 bases between. CDR1 and CDR2 (germline): LGHDT, YNNKEL (reference sequence). This CDR3 is CASSLAWDTQYF. CDR3 in DNA: TGTGCCAGCAGCCTGGCGTGGGATACGCAGTATTTT.

The chain is built from TRBV20-1 and TRBJ2-7; no reliable D call. Trimming removed 3 bases at V and 3 bases at J, with 15 bases between. This CDR3 has 14 residues. Germline values: CDR1 DFQATT, CDR2 SNEGSKA (reference sequence). CDR3 residues: CSASPGVAGYEQYF. DNA of the CDR3: TGCAGTGCTAGCCCCGGCGTAGCCGGCTACGAGCAGTACTTC.

This chain joins TRBV6-2 or TRBV6-3 and TRBJ2-1; D might be TRBD1 (6 bases). Trimming took 7 bases from V and 3 from J, leaving 19 bases between them. The length of the CDR3 is 16 residues. Germline V gene lookup returns CDR1 MNHEY and CDR2 SVGEGT. For the CDR3, the DNA is TGTGCCAGCATCGCAGGGATAAGGGGGAACTACAATGAGCAGTTCTTC. Translating gives CASIAGIRGNYNEQFF.

This clonotype was counted many times. This sequence joins TRBV13 and TRBJ2-1, with 8 bases matching TRBD1. With 2 bases clipped from V and 9 bases from J, the junction kept 6 bases outside the gene matches. The CDR3 sequence is 14 residues long. In germline, CDR1 is PRHDT, CDR2 FYEKMQ (reference sequence). In DNA, the CDR3 is TGTGCCAGCAGCTTAAGGACAGGGCTCACTGAGCAGTTCTTC. Residues: CASSLRTGLTEQFF.

On this clonotype: Germline is not matched at one junction end, which may reflect a read error. The chain carries TRBV28 and TRBJ1-3; the match to TRBD1 covers 8 bases. The germline gives CDR1 MDHEN, CDR2 SYDVKM. The CDR3 has 17 amino acids. For the CDR3, the DNA is TGTGCCTGCAGTTCCTTCGGACAGGGAGGTTCTGGAAACACCATATATTTT. Translated: CACSSFGQGGSGNTIYF.

This clonotype was recorded a few times. The V gene is TRBV28, the J gene TRBJ1-2; D is uncertain. The CDR3 is made up of 15 amino acids. Germline V CDR1 and CDR2: MDHEN, SYDVKM. Trimming stripped 5 bases from V and 3 bases from J, with 16 bases between. DNA of the CDR3: TGTGCCAGCAGTCCTGACATGTGGGCGCACTATGGCTACACCTTC. Protein product: CASSPDMWAHYGYTF.

This clonotype was observed a few times. The rearrangement joins TRBV5-4 to TRBJ2-5; D is ambiguous. Germline values: CDR1 SGHNT, CDR2 YYREEE (reference sequence). This CDR3 spans 13 amino acids. The V gene lost 4 bases and the J gene lost 2 bases, with 9 bases spanning the gap. CDR3 amino acids: CASSGRRQETQYF. CDR3 sequence (DNA): TGTGCCAGCAGCGGACGGAGACAAGAGACCCAGTACTTC.

This clonotype occurred many times. The V and J genes are TRBV2 and TRBJ2-1; D is possibly TRBD1 or TRBD2 (5 bases each). The CDR3 spans 13 residues. CDR1 and CDR2 (germline): SNHLY, FYNNEI. Trimming took off 8 bases at V and 4 bases at J, with 12 bases between the two ends. CDR3 in DNA: TGTGCCAGCGGGGGTGCCGGGTACAATGAGCAGTTCTTC. Residues: CASGGAGYNEQFF.

This clonotype has a count of ten or more. This sequence joins TRBV5-4 and TRBJ1-1; 7 bases match TRBD1. The junction had 6 bases not matched to a gene; V was cut back by 4 bases and J by 0 bases. CDR1 and CDR2 (germline): SGHNT, YYREEE (reference sequence). The CDR3 consists of 15 residues. CDR3 in amino acids: CASSPGQAMNTEAFF. Here the CDR3 DNA reads TGTGCCAGCAGCCCCGGACAGGCAATGAACACTGAAGCTTTCTTT.

The chain links TRBV5-8 to TRBJ2-1, with TRBD1 matching over 7 bases. The V gene's germline CDR1 is SGHTS and CDR2 YDEGEE. The CDR3 is 15 amino acids. V lost 4 bases to trimming and J lost 4 bases; unmatched junction nucleotides: 8. CDR3 nucleotides: TGTGCCAGCAGCCAAGCCGGGACAGTTTACAATGAGCAGTTCTTC. Its protein product is CASSQAGTVYNEQFF.

Ten or more counts support this clonotype. The rearrangement links TRBV13 to TRBJ2-7, with 8 bases aligning to TRBD2. CDR3 length equals 15 residues. Germline assignment: CDR1 PRHDT and CDR2 FYEKMQ (reference sequence). V shed 5 bases, J shed 2 bases, and the junction held 8 bases outside the gene matches. The CDR3 loop is CASSRKRETPYEQYF. The DNA of the CDR3 is TGTGCCAGCAGCCGGAAGCGGGAGACACCCTACGAGCAGTACTTC.

At least ten counts were recorded for this clonotype. V gene TRBV6-5 combines with J gene TRBJ1-2, with D tentatively TRBD1 (6 bases). The CDR3 is made up of 14 amino acids. Germline V CDR1 and CDR2: MNHEY, SVGAGI. V lost 2 bases to trimming and J lost 8 bases, with 15 bases between them. In DNA form, the CDR3 reads TGTGCCAGCAGTTACGGTCCCAGGGGTTACGGCTACACCTTC. Translated, it gives CASSYGPRGYGYTF.

This clonotype was detected ten times or more. The chain has TRBV28 and TRBJ2-2, with a weak D call TRBD2 (6 bases). Germline CDR1 is MDHEN and CDR2 is SYDVKM. Trimming shortened V by 5 bases and J by 6 bases, and 25 bases separated the two germline ends. The CDR3 spans 18 residues. CDR3 coding DNA: TGTGCCAGCAGTCTACGGGGACTTCCCCCCATAACCGCCGGGGAGCTGTTTTTT. Protein product: CASSLRGLPPITAGELFF.

At least ten counts were recorded for this clonotype. This chain connects TRBV18 to TRBJ2-1; D is undetermined. The CDR3 runs 14 residues. Germline V gene sequence: CDR1 KGHSH, CDR2 LQKENI. V lost 0 bases to trimming and J lost 6 bases, with 9 bases between them. The CDR3 reads CASSPPAAPNEQFF. DNA of the CDR3: TGTGCCAGCTCACCACCCGCGGCCCCCAATGAGCAGTTCTTC.